This T cell receptor beta chain was recorded in a study of glioma-infiltrating T cells after dendritic cell vaccination. Data came from immunoSEQ multiplex PCR; TCRdb stores just in-frame clones and leaves some out. The sample lists 100,000 or so clones, around 80% occurring once. The CDR3 is made up of 16 amino acids. V gave up 2 bases and J gave up 4 bases; unmatched junction bases: 8. From germline, CDR1 is SGHVS and CDR2 FQNEAQ. General study findings and limits: Higher TCR clonality did not directly relate to longer survival.

Turning to this clone: What it binds is not known.

Time point in this sample: after dendritic cell vaccination, including at tumor progression/relapse. The starting material was blood, obtained after dendritic cell vaccination. The chain combines TRBV7-8 with TRBJ2-5, with 9 bases that match TRBD1. The source is a human donor with glioblastoma. The CDR3 sequence: CASSLTRQGVRETQYF. The CDR3, as DNA: TGTGCCAGCAGCTTAACACGACAGGGGGTGCGAGAGACCCAGTACTTC.